This passage covers 30 T cell receptor beta chains from one sample sequenced in a study of blood T cell repertoires in COVID-19. Here immunoSEQ multiplex PCR was the method, and the copy in TCRdb shows in-frame clones only, minus some. The sample has around 100,000 clones; approximately 62% are singletons. The sequenced material came from peripheral blood. The receptors come from a man of 80 years or more with acute or convalescent COVID-19.

The chain links TRBV19 to TRBJ1-2, with a weak D call TRBD1 (5 bases). The CDR3 runs 13 residues. With 6 bases removed from V and 3 bases from J, the gap between germline ends came to 11 bases. Germline assignment: CDR1 LNHDA and CDR2 SQIVND (reference sequence). The CDR3 sequence is CASSATEYYGYTF. The CDR3 region has the DNA TGTGCCAGTAGCGCGACAGAGTACTATGGCTACACCTTC.

The V call is TRBV5-1, the J call TRBJ2-7; 8 nucleotides match TRBD1. CDR3 length: 15 amino acids. Germline lookup yields CDR1 SGHRS and CDR2 YFSETQ. V gave up 4 bases and J gave up 2 bases; unmatched junction bases: 8. The CDR3 coding sequence is TGCGCCAGCAGCGGGAGGACAGGGCCCCCCTACGAGCAGTACTTC. Amino acid sequence: CASSGRTGPPYEQYF. Supplemented by reference TRBV5-1 and TRBJ2-7, the full variable domain reads KAGVTQTPRYLIKTRGQQVTLSCSPISGHRSVSWYQQTPGQGLQFLFEYFSETQRNKGNFPGRFSGRQFSNSRSEMNVSTLELGDSALYLCASSGRTGPPYEQYFGPGTRLTVT.

Comment on this clone: Sequence at one end of the junction differs from germline and may be a read error. The CDR3 coding sequence is TGTGCTAGCAGCACGCGACAGGGCAATGAGCAGTTCTTC. It codes for CASSTRQGNEQFF. This rearrangement joins TRBV7-7 to TRBJ2-1; 7 bases map to TRBD1. This CDR3 has 13 residues. The germline CDR1 and CDR2 sequences are SSHAT and FNYEAQ (reference sequence).

The sample holds a few counts of this clone. The chain carries TRBV28 and TRBJ2-7, with D possibly being TRBD2 (5 bases). Trimming left V 2 bases short and J 6 bases short, with 11 bases between. The V gene's germline CDR1 is MDHEN and CDR2 SYDVKM. The CDR3 consists of 13 residues. CDR3 region: CASSLDGVSEQYF. Here the CDR3 DNA reads TGTGCCAGCAGTTTAGACGGGGTCTCCGAGCAGTACTTC. Filled out from reference TRBV28 and TRBJ2-7, the complete variable domain reads DVKVTQSSRYLVKRTGEKVFLECVQDMDHENMFWYRQDPGLGLRLIYFSYDVKMKEKGDIPEGYSVSREKKERFSLILESASTNQTSMYLCASSLDGVSEQYFGPGTRLTVT.

The sample holds one count of this clone. The chain links TRBV28 to TRBJ2-3, with 8 bases fitting TRBD2. CDR3 size: 17 residues. Trimming removed 5 bases from V and 5 bases from J; junction bases left unmatched: 15. Germline V gene data show CDR1 as MDHEN and CDR2 as SYDVKM. CDR3: CASSGPGGGRRVDTQYF. CDR3 bases: TGTGCCAGCAGTGGCCCTGGAGGCGGGAGGAGGGTAGATACGCAGTATTTT.

The rearrangement links TRBV29-1 to TRBJ2-7; tentative D call: TRBD1 (6 bases). V was clipped by 3 bases and J by 2 bases, with 11 bases between them. The CDR3 runs to 13 residues. CDR1 is SQVTM, CDR2 ANQGSEA, per germline. This chain's CDR3 is CSVEGQDTYEQYF. The CDR3 nucleotides read TGCAGCGTTGAGGGACAAGACACCTACGAGCAGTACTTC.

The chain links TRBV28 to TRBJ1-5; D is possibly TRBD1 (6 bases). This CDR3 spans 14 amino acids. V was cut by 5 bases and J by 7 bases, with 15 bases left in between. The germline gives CDR1 MDHEN, CDR2 SYDVKM. The CDR3 coding sequence is TGTGCCAGCAGTCCCCCTCCTGGGGGCCAGCCCCAGCATTTT. It translates to CASSPPPGGQPQHF.

This clone appeared many times. V and J are TRBV4-3 and TRBJ1-4; D is undetermined. This CDR3 is 11 amino acids long. Trimming removed 5 bases at V and 7 bases at J, with 5 bases between. Germline CDR1 reads LGHNA; CDR2 reads YSLEER. The CDR3 here is CASSDSEKLFF. For the CDR3, the DNA is TGCGCCAGCAGCGATAGTGAAAAACTGTTTTTT.

In its sample, this clone was seen a few times. The chain is built from TRBV30 and TRBJ1-5, with D uncertain. V shed 2 bases and J shed 5 bases, with 7 bases lying between them. CDR3 length equals 12 residues. Germline CDR1 and CDR2: GTSNPN and SVGIG (reference sequence). As DNA, the CDR3 is TGTGCCTGGAGTCCTTCAGATCAGCCCCAGCATTTT. Its translation is CAWSPSDQPQHF.

This clone was seen ten or more times. The chain recombines TRBV7-3 with TRBJ2-1; 8 positions match TRBD1. The V segment lost 7 bases and the J segment 7 bases; nucleotides outside the gene matches: 9. Looked up from germline, CDR1 is SGHTA and CDR2 is FQGTGA. The CDR3 has 14 amino acids. CDR3 bases: TGTGCCAGCAACCATGACAGGGGAGAAAATGAGCAGTTCTTC. Protein: CASNHDRGENEQFF. The entire variable domain, with the rest obtained from reference TRBV7-3 and TRBJ2-1, is as follows: GAGVSQTPSNKVTEKGKYVELRCDPISGHTALYWYRQSLGQGPEFLIYFQGTGAADDSGLPNDRFFAVRPEGSVSTLKIQRTERGDSAVYLCASNHDRGENEQFFGPGTRLTVL.

V usage is TRBV5-1 and J usage is TRBJ2-1; 11 bases agree with TRBD1. There are 16 residues in the CDR3. Per the germline V gene, CDR1 is SGHRS and CDR2 is YFSETQ. The J segment lost 7 bases and the V segment lost 4 bases, leaving 10 bases of the junction unmatched. DNA of the CDR3: TGCGCCAGCAGCCTCCCAGGACAGGGGGCCCAAAATGAGCAGTTCTTC. Translating it yields CASSLPGQGAQNEQFF.

The V and J genes are TRBV20-1 and TRBJ2-3; TRBD2 agrees at 12 bases. The germline gives CDR1 DFQATT, CDR2 SNEGSKA (reference sequence). J gave up 1 base and V 3 bases, and 8 bases lay outside the gene matches. CDR3 length: 17 residues. The CDR3 nucleotides read TGCAGTGCTAGTCTAGCGGGAGGGGGGACCGGCACAGATACGCAGTATTTT. Amino acid sequence: CSASLAGGGTGTDTQYF.

This clone was seen a single time. This chain uses TRBV18 with TRBJ1-1; D perhaps matches TRBD1 (5 bases). V dropped 6 bases and J dropped 1 base, with 9 bases sitting between them. Germline assignment: CDR1 KGHSH and CDR2 LQKENI. The CDR3 runs to 13 residues. The chain's CDR3 is CASSDSQNTEAFF. The CDR3 DNA reads TGTGCCAGCTCCGACAGTCAGAACACTGAAGCTTTCTTT.

The chain employs TRBV5-8 and TRBJ2-3; D gene ambiguous. The CDR3 has 15 amino acids. Germline CDR1 is SGHTS and CDR2 is YDEGEE. The V end lost 0 bases, the J end lost 5 bases, and 13 bases lay between the germline ends. The chain's CDR3 is CASSLVRKLGDTQYF. For the CDR3, the DNA is TGTGCCAGCAGCTTGGTGCGAAAGCTTGGAGATACGCAGTATTTT.

The chain has TRBV5-6 and TRBJ2-5, with TRBD2 as a possible D gene (5 bases). This CDR3 contains 15 residues. V shed 0 bases and J shed 2 bases, with 11 bases lying between them. Germline values: CDR1 SGHDT, CDR2 YYEEEE. The CDR3 loop reads CASSLVSQRQETQYF. The CDR3 DNA is TGTGCCAGCAGCTTGGTGTCCCAGCGGCAAGAGACCCAGTACTTC.

In its sample, this clone was seen a few times. The CDR3: CASSIQGAGELFF. The CDR3 DNA follows: TGTGCCAGCAGCATACAGGGGGCCGGGGAGCTGTTTTTT. The chain uses TRBV5-5 and TRBJ2-2, with 8 bases aligning to TRBD1. Trimming cost V 4 bases and J 6 bases; bases outside gene matches: 2. Germline V gene sequence: CDR1 SGHKS, CDR2 YYEKEE (reference sequence). The CDR3 is 13 amino acids.

The chain has TRBV5-1 and TRBJ1-2, with TRBD1 identical over 8 bases. V trimming: 3 bases; J trimming: 4 bases; junction bases outside the gene matches: 5. The germline V gene encodes CDR1 SGHRS and CDR2 YFSETQ. The CDR3 runs to 14 residues. In nucleotides, the CDR3 is TGCGCCAGCAGCTCAAACAGGGGGAGCTATGGCTACACCTTC. It is translated as CASSSNRGSYGYTF.

The chain's CDR3 is CASGTGGLSGANVLTF. The CDR3 nucleotides are TGTGCCAGCGGAACAGGGGGCCTCTCTGGGGCCAACGTCCTGACTTTC. The genes are TRBV27 and TRBJ2-6, with TRBD1 identical over 9 bases. This CDR3 region has 16 residues. Germline loops: CDR1 MNHEY, CDR2 SMNVEV (reference sequence). V was pared by 8 bases and J by 0 bases, with 5 bases of the junction left unmatched. Full variable domain (outside the CDR3, taken from reference TRBV27 and TRBJ2-6): EAQVTQNPRYLITVTGKKLTVTCSQNMNHEYMSWYRQDPGLGLRQIYYSMNVEVTDKGDVPEGYKVSRKEKRNFPLILESPSPNQTSLYFCASGTGGLSGANVLTFGAGSRLTVL.

The table lists this clone with many counts. The V and J genes are TRBV9 and TRBJ1-2, with 7 bases identical to TRBD1. Germline V gene lookup returns CDR1 SGDLS and CDR2 YYNGEE. Trimming cost V 5 bases and J 6 bases; bases outside gene matches: 10. This CDR3 spans 14 amino acids. The CDR3 region has the DNA TGTGCCAGCAGGTCGGGACAGACTATAAATGGCTACACCTTC. Translation: CASRSGQTINGYTF.

This sequence joins TRBV4-2 and TRBJ1-5; D is unclear. The CDR3 consists of 13 residues. CDR1 and CDR2 from the germline V gene are LGHNA and YNFKEQ. V lost 1 base, J lost 7 bases, and 8 bases lay in between. The DNA of the CDR3 is TGTGCCAGCAGCCAAGTCGGGGAGCAGCCCCAGCATTTT. Amino acid sequence: CASSQVGEQPQHF.

V and J are TRBV7-3 and TRBJ1-4, with D maybe TRBD1 (6 bases). This CDR3 comprises 15 residues. V was trimmed by 4 bases and J by 6 bases, leaving 15 bases between them. Germline CDR1 SGHTA, CDR2 FQGTGA. The CDR3 nucleotides are TGTGCCAGCAGCTCCGGGGGGCGGAGGGATGAAAAACTGTTTTTT. Its translation is CASSSGGRRDEKLFF.

This clone has a handful of counts. The chain combines TRBV9 with TRBJ2-1; D possibly corresponds to TRBD1 (6 bases). V lost 7 bases and J 5 bases, leaving 22 bases between the germline ends. This CDR3 has 16 amino acids. CDR1 SGDLS and CDR2 YYNGEE come from the germline V gene. CDR3 loop: CASGTSGGGWDNEQFF. DNA for the CDR3: TGTGCCAGCGGAACCTCTGGGGGCGGGTGGGACAATGAGCAGTTCTTC.

This clone appeared many times. The chain is built from TRBV3-1 (or the pseudogene TRBV3-2) and TRBJ1-2; D gene ambiguous. Germline CDR1 is LGHDT and CDR2 is YNNKEL (reference sequence). The V end lost 6 bases, the J end lost 8 bases, and 19 bases lay between the germline ends. CDR3 length: 14 amino acids. CDR3 region: CASSSGGQTFGYTF. CDR3 coding DNA: TGTGCCAGCAGTTCCGGTGGGCAGACCTTCGGCTACACCTTC.

The rearrangement uses TRBV4-2 and TRBJ2-3; TRBD2 aligns across 12 bases. V lost 0 bases and J lost 5; bases outside the gene matches: 6. The CDR3 is made up of 17 amino acids. The germline gives CDR1 LGHNA, CDR2 YNFKEQ. This chain's CDR3 is CASSQDGPSGREDTQYF. CDR3 nucleotides: TGTGCCAGCAGCCAAGACGGTCCTAGCGGGAGGGAAGATACGCAGTATTTT.

This clone was detected only a few times. CDR3 DNA sequence: TGTGCCACCAGTGACCAAACGGCGCGGAATGAGCAGTTCTTC. Translated: CATSDQTARNEQFF. This chain connects TRBV24-1 to TRBJ2-1; D is uncertain. V lost 4 bases and J lost 7, with 13 bases in between. Germline CDR1 KGHDR, CDR2 SFDVKD. There are 14 residues in the CDR3.

This clone has a single count. The V gene is TRBV5-6, the J gene TRBJ2-7, with D perhaps matching TRBD2 (5 bases). The CDR3 is 12 residues long. Germline-derived CDR1 and CDR2 are SGHDT and YYEEEE. Deletions cut 4 bases from V and 4 bases from J, with 9 bases between. CDR3 DNA sequence: TGTGCCAGCAGCCGTTCGGGGTACGAGCAGTACTTC. It translates to CASSRSGYEQYF.

The genes are TRBV28 and TRBJ2-5, with D possibly TRBD2 on 5 matching bases. This CDR3 comprises 17 residues. Per germline, CDR1 MDHEN and CDR2 SYDVKM. Trimming took 1 base from V and 4 from J, leaving 19 bases between them. CDR3 coding DNA: TGTGCCAGCAGTTTATCGGGATGGAGGTTAGTCGGAGAGACCCAGTACTTC. Encoded protein: CASSLSGWRLVGETQYF.

This CDR3 is CATPGPTSGRWSVNEQFF. Written as DNA, the CDR3 is TGTGCCACCCCAGGGCCAACTAGCGGGAGATGGTCGGTCAATGAGCAGTTCTTC. This chain uses TRBV7-9 with TRBJ2-1, with TRBD2 matching over 11 bases. Germline V CDR1 and CDR2: SEHNR, FQNEAQ (reference sequence). J was trimmed by 6 bases and V by 10 bases; bases with no gene match: 20. The CDR3 totals 18 residues.

The gene calls are TRBV6-2 or TRBV6-3 and TRBJ1-1; D ambiguous. Trimming took off 6 bases at V and 5 bases at J, with 16 bases between the two ends. Germline CDR1 reads MNHEY; CDR2 reads SVGEGT. The length of the CDR3 is 14 residues. For the CDR3, the DNA is TGTGCCAGCAGCCGGCGGAGCCCAACGACTGAAGCTTTCTTT. Protein: CASSRRSPTTEAFF.

This clone was recorded at least ten times. The rearrangement uses TRBV3-1 (or the pseudogene TRBV3-2) and TRBJ1-1; maybe TRBD1 (6 bases). V was shortened by 4 bases and J by 1 base, with 13 bases between the two germline ends. Germline CDR1 reads LGHDT; CDR2 reads YNNKEL (reference sequence). The CDR3 runs 15 residues. DNA for the CDR3: TGTGCCAGCAGCCCGAACGTGGGGGCGAACACTGAAGCTTTCTTT. This translates into CASSPNVGANTEAFF.